What follows are 22 T cell receptor beta chains derived from one specimen sequenced in a study of blood T cell repertoires in COVID-19. This table comes from immunoSEQ multiplex PCR, and its TCRdb copy is limited to in-frame clones, with some not included. This sample yields 150,000 to 200,000 clones, of which over 90% are seen a single time; roughly 1.9% belongs to the top ten. Sequencing was performed on peripheral blood. The origin of the receptors is a woman in her sixties with COVID-19, enrolled during active disease.

This chain uses TRBV6-5 with TRBJ1-2; the D gene is possibly TRBD1 (6 bases). CDR1 is MNHEY, CDR2 SVGAGI, per germline. V lost 6 bases and J 7 bases, leaving 15 bases between the germline ends. The CDR3 extends over 13 amino acids. CDR3 amino acids: CASSLHGGSGYTF. The CDR3 region has the DNA TGTGCCAGCAGCCTACATGGGGGCTCTGGCTACACCTTC.

This clone was recorded once. V gene TRBV5-5 combines with J gene TRBJ2-3; 12 bases fit TRBD2. The germline CDR1 and CDR2 sequences are SGHKS and YYEKEE (reference sequence). Trimming removed 0 bases from V and 5 bases from J; junction bases left unmatched: 4. This CDR3 spans 16 amino acids. CDR3 DNA: TGTGCCAGCAGCTTGGCCCTAGCGGGGGGGCAAGATACGCAGTATTTT. It translates to CASSLALAGGQDTQYF. The whole variable domain, remainder taken from reference TRBV5-5 and TRBJ2-3, is DAGVTQSPTHLIKTRGQQVTLRCSPISGHKSVSWYQQVLGQGPQFIFQYYEKEERGRGNFPDRFSARQFPNYSSELNVNALLLGDSALYLCASSLALAGGQDTQYFGPGTRLTVL.

This rearrangement joins TRBV2 to TRBJ2-3, with 7 nucleotides matching TRBD2. This CDR3 region has 14 residues. Germline loops: CDR1 SNHLY, CDR2 FYNNEI. V dropped 7 bases and J dropped 4; count of bases not matched to a gene: 8. CDR3 DNA: TGTGCCAGCAACCGACTAGCAGGTTCAGATACGCAGTATTTT. It specifies CASNRLAGSDTQYF. The complete variable domain, with remaining parts taken from reference TRBV2 and TRBJ2-3, reads EPEVTQTPSHQVTQMGQEVILRCVPISNHLYFYWYRQILGQKVEFLVSFYNNEISEKSEIFDDQFSVERPDGSNFTLKIRSTKLEDSAMYFCASNRLAGSDTQYFGPGTRLTVL.

The rearrangement uses TRBV3-1 (or the pseudogene TRBV3-2) and TRBJ2-1, with D maybe TRBD2 (6 bases). The V end was cut by 0 bases, the J end by 4 bases, with 13 bases between. CDR3 length: 16 residues. Per germline, CDR1 LGHDT and CDR2 YNNKEL (reference sequence). The CDR3: CASSQDNLAEYNEQFF. DNA for the CDR3: TGTGCCAGCAGCCAAGATAATTTAGCGGAGTACAATGAGCAGTTCTTC.

The chain combines TRBV5-4 with TRBJ2-7, with 10 bases lining up with TRBD1. Germline V CDR1 and CDR2: SGHNT, YYREEE (reference sequence). The CDR3 length is 15 residues. With 5 bases clipped from V and 5 bases from J, the junction kept 10 bases outside the gene matches. CDR3 amino acids: CASSSRDRGMDEQYF. The CDR3 nucleotides are TGTGCCAGCAGTTCTCGGGACAGGGGTATGGACGAGCAGTACTTC.

The gene calls are TRBV27 and TRBJ1-1, with a tentative D call TRBD1 (5 bases). Between the trimmed V and J ends, which lost 0 bases and 1 base, there was a span of 9 bases. Germline lookup yields CDR1 MNHEY and CDR2 SMNVEV (reference sequence). The CDR3 extends over 15 amino acids. CDR3 protein: CASSLSIGGNTEAFF. The CDR3 DNA sequence: TGTGCCAGCAGTTTATCGATCGGGGGGAACACTGAAGCTTTCTTT.

The V gene is TRBV9, the J gene TRBJ2-3, with 7 bases that match TRBD2. This CDR3 is 15 amino acids long. V lost 3 bases and J lost 2; bases outside the gene matches: 6. Germline assignment: CDR1 SGDLS and CDR2 YYNGEE. This CDR3 reads CASSGTGGPTDTQYF. The CDR3 bases are TGTGCCAGCAGCGGAACGGGGGGACCCACAGATACGCAGTATTTT.

This rearrangement joins TRBV4-1 to TRBJ1-2, with TRBD1 as a possible D gene (5 bases). Per germline, CDR1 MGHRA and CDR2 YSYEKL. This CDR3 region has 15 residues. The V end lost 6 bases, the J end lost 0 bases, and 14 bases lay between the germline ends. The CDR3 reads CASSPVRATNYGYTF. Written as DNA, the CDR3 is TGCGCCAGCAGTCCTGTCAGGGCGACTAACTATGGCTACACCTTC.

The chain recombines TRBV7-8 with TRBJ2-7; 7 bases align to TRBD1. With 7 bases clipped from V and 1 base from J, the junction kept 16 bases outside the gene matches. The germline V gene encodes CDR1 SGHVS and CDR2 FQNEAQ. The CDR3 runs to 17 residues. CDR3 loop: CASTPRWRRTGSYEQYF. For the CDR3, the DNA is TGTGCCAGCACCCCTCGTTGGAGGAGGACAGGATCCTACGAGCAGTACTTC.

The rearrangement joins TRBV5-1 to TRBJ2-3; possible D gene TRBD1, 5 bases. Germline V gene sequence: CDR1 SGHRS, CDR2 YFSETQ. Trimming removed 0 bases from V and 8 bases from J, with 10 bases in between. CDR3 length: 13 residues. CDR3 DNA sequence: TGCGCCAGCAGCTTGGACCCCCAGGGTACGCAGTATTTT. This sequence encodes CASSLDPQGTQYF.

The V gene is TRBV5-1, the J gene TRBJ2-2; D not resolved. Germline loops: CDR1 SGHRS, CDR2 YFSETQ. Trimming took off 4 bases at V and 1 base at J, with 14 bases between the two ends. CDR3 size: 16 residues. The CDR3: CASSVAGWMNTGELFF. The CDR3 DNA reads TGCGCCAGCAGCGTGGCCGGGTGGATGAACACCGGGGAGCTGTTTTTT.

The V call is TRBV9, the J call TRBJ1-3, with D uncertain. CDR3 length equals 15 residues. V lost 0 bases and J 0 bases, leaving 7 bases between the germline ends. Germline loops: CDR1 SGDLS, CDR2 YYNGEE. DNA for the CDR3: TGTGCCAGCAGCGTAGCGGCAGGCTCTGGAAACACCATATATTTT. Residues: CASSVAAGSGNTIYF.

This clone appeared a single time. V usage is TRBV4-3 and J usage is TRBJ1-2; D gene ambiguous. The CDR3 contains 14 residues. The germline V gene has CDR1 LGHNA and CDR2 YSLEER. V shed 0 bases and J shed 5 bases, with 10 bases lying between them. This CDR3 is CASSQDSGDYGYTF. The DNA for the CDR3 is TGCGCCAGCAGCCAAGATTCCGGGGATTATGGCTACACCTTC.

V usage is TRBV27 and J usage is TRBJ1-4; D perhaps matches TRBD1 (6 bases). Germline CDR1 reads MNHEY; CDR2 reads SMNVEV (reference sequence). Trimming took 5 bases from V and 6 from J, leaving 16 bases between them. The CDR3 is 15 amino acids. Written as DNA, the CDR3 is TGTGCCAGCAGTCCGTTAGGGCAGGGGTATGAAAAACTGTTTTTT. Protein: CASSPLGQGYEKLFF.

The rearrangement uses TRBV7-3 and TRBJ1-6, with D maybe TRBD1 (6 bases). The CDR3 has 13 residues. The germline gives CDR1 SGHTA, CDR2 FQGTGA. Trimming shortened V by 2 bases and J by 9 bases, and 8 bases separated the two germline ends. The CDR3 loop is CASSLYRASPLHF. The CDR3 DNA is TGTGCCAGCAGCTTATACAGGGCTTCACCCCTCCACTTT.

The chain combines TRBV7-2 with TRBJ1-2; TRBD1 might be the D (5 bases). The CDR3 length is 14 residues. Germline V gene sequence: CDR1 SGHTA, CDR2 FQGNSA. V lost 1 base and J lost 8, with 14 bases in between. The CDR3 DNA reads TGTGCCAGCAGCTTAGGGGGCCGAGTCTCGGGCTACACCTTC. Protein product: CASSLGGRVSGYTF.

The chain employs TRBV9 and TRBJ1-1; no firm D call. Trimming cost V 4 bases and J 0 bases, with 13 bases left between them. Germline values: CDR1 SGDLS, CDR2 YYNGEE. The CDR3 has 15 amino acids. The CDR3 DNA reads as TGTGCCAGCAGCCCCCAGCTGGAGATGAACACTGAAGCTTTCTTT. The encoded protein is CASSPQLEMNTEAFF.

The chain uses TRBV7-9 and TRBJ1-2; D may be TRBD1 (5 bases). The CDR3 is made up of 14 amino acids. The germline V and J ends were trimmed by 1 base and 4 bases, with 10 bases remaining between them. Germline loops: CDR1 SEHNR, CDR2 FQNEAQ (reference sequence). CDR3 coding DNA: TGTGCCAGCAGCTTAGACCAGGGTGGCTATGGCTACACCTTC. This translates into CASSLDQGGYGYTF.

The rearrangement joins TRBV9 to TRBJ1-4; no firm D call. The V gene lost 0 bases and the J gene lost 7 bases, with 10 bases spanning the gap. The CDR3 consists of 14 residues. Per germline, CDR1 SGDLS and CDR2 YYNGEE. For the CDR3, the DNA is TGTGCCAGCAGCGTAGGCGGCCTCACTGAAAAACTGTTTTTT. Residues: CASSVGGLTEKLFF.

The chain has TRBV2 and TRBJ1-5; 7 nucleotides align to TRBD1. The CDR3 is 12 residues long. Losses at the gene ends were 8 bases for V and 7 bases for J; bases not matched to a gene: 5. The germline V gene encodes CDR1 SNHLY and CDR2 FYNNEI. The CDR3 DNA reads as TGTGCCAGCGAGGGGGCCGGACAGCCCCAGCATTTT. As protein: CASEGAGQPQHF.

This chain joins TRBV23-1 and TRBJ1-2, with D possibly TRBD1 on 5 matching bases. TRBV23-1 is an ORF, with its function uncertain. Trimming stripped 5 bases from V and 4 bases from J, with 8 bases between. The CDR3 has 12 amino acids. The CDR3 coding sequence is TGCGCCAGCAGTGTAGGGGTCTATGGCTACACCTTC. Translating gives CASSVGVYGYTF.

The CDR3 coding sequence is TGTGCCAGCAGCCCATCATCAGATACGCAGTATTTT. Protein: CASSPSSDTQYF. This sequence joins TRBV3-1 (or the pseudogene TRBV3-2) and TRBJ2-3; no definite D call. The V end was cut by 4 bases, the J end by 4 bases, with 6 bases between. The length of the CDR3 is 12 residues. CDR1 is LGHDT and CDR2 is YNNKEL in the germline V gene (reference sequence).